Presented here are 17 T cell receptor beta chains from one specimen sequenced in a study of blood T cell repertoires in COVID-19. Profiling relied on immunoSEQ multiplex PCR, and the TCRdb table lists in-frame clones only, not all of them. The table has over 90,000 clones, 87% seen once; the top ten hold less than 20%. What was sequenced was peripheral blood. These TCRs come from a human donor in a cohort sampled during active COVID-19.

CDR3 sequence: CASRGDRDRGRSYEQYF. The CDR3 region has the DNA TGTGCCAGCAGAGGGGACCGGGACAGGGGTCGATCCTACGAGCAGTACTTC. The chain links TRBV6-4 to TRBJ2-7; 10 bases fit TRBD1. Germline CDR1 is MRHNA and CDR2 is SNTAGT. V shed 6 bases and J 1 base; nucleotides not matched to a gene: 12. This CDR3 contains 17 residues.

The V and J genes are TRBV19 and TRBJ1-4; the D gene is possibly TRBD1 (5 bases). Germline lookup yields CDR1 LNHDA and CDR2 SQIVND (reference sequence). Trimming took off 8 bases at V and 7 bases at J, with 11 bases between the two ends. The CDR3 spans 12 residues. The CDR3 loop reads CASRRRGEKLFF. For the CDR3, the DNA is TGTGCCAGTCGCAGGAGGGGTGAAAAACTGTTTTTT. The full variable domain, in which reference TRBV19 and TRBJ1-4 provide the parts outside the CDR3, is DGGITQSPKYLFRKEGQNVTLSCEQNLNHDAMYWYRQDPGQGLRLIYYSQIVNDFQKGDIAEGYSVSREKKESFPLTVTSAQKNPTAFYLCASRRRGEKLFFGSGTQLSVL.

The table lists this clone with a few counts. The chain links TRBV3-1 (or the pseudogene TRBV3-2) to TRBJ2-3, with 9 bases aligning to TRBD1. Germline loops: CDR1 LGHDT, CDR2 YNNKEL (reference sequence). After removal of 4 bases from V and 1 base from J, the junction contained 9 bases not matched to a gene. This CDR3 region has 17 residues. CDR3 protein: CASSLVGRTGGTDTQYF. The DNA of the CDR3 is TGTGCCAGCAGCCTTGTCGGCCGGACAGGGGGCACAGATACGCAGTATTTT.

The genes are TRBV7-3 and TRBJ2-7; D call uncertain. Germline loops: CDR1 SGHTA, CDR2 FQGTGA. V was trimmed by 5 bases and J by 6 bases, leaving 14 bases between them. The CDR3 is made up of 13 amino acids. CDR3 residues: CASSHEARREQYF. The DNA of the CDR3 is TGTGCCAGCAGCCATGAGGCGAGGCGCGAGCAGTACTTC.

The chain is built from TRBV6-5 and TRBJ1-2, with D unresolved. The germline V gene encodes CDR1 MNHEY and CDR2 SVGAGI. Deletions cut 6 bases from V and 5 bases from J, with 19 bases between. The CDR3 is made up of 15 amino acids. The CDR3 coding sequence is TGTGCCAGCAGGGGAGGTGTCACGACGGTATATGGCTACACCTTC. Its translation: CASRGGVTTVYGYTF.

This clone appeared a single time. V and J are TRBV5-1 and TRBJ1-4; no clear D gene. V shed 0 bases and J shed 11 bases, with 14 bases lying between them. The CDR3 is 14 residues long. Germline-derived CDR1 and CDR2 are SGHRS and YFSETQ. CDR3 protein: CASSLGQADQKLFF. For the CDR3, the DNA is TGCGCCAGCAGCTTGGGGCAGGCCGATCAGAAACTGTTTTTT. Using reference TRBV5-1 and TRBJ1-4 for the parts outside the CDR3, the full variable domain is KAGVTQTPRYLIKTRGQQVTLSCSPISGHRSVSWYQQTPGQGLQFLFEYFSETQRNKGNFPGRFSGRQFSNSRSEMNVSTLELGDSALYLCASSLGQADQKLFFGSGTQLSVL.

The chain recombines TRBV5-4 with TRBJ1-2; possibly TRBD1 for D (6 bases). Germline V gene sequence: CDR1 SGHNT, CDR2 YYREEE (reference sequence). The V gene lost 0 bases and the J gene lost 2 bases, with 8 bases spanning the gap. The CDR3 has 14 residues. CDR3 DNA sequence: TGTGCCAGCAGCTTGGACAGGGCAAACTATGGCTACACCTTC. Its translation: CASSLDRANYGYTF.

This rearrangement joins TRBV5-1 to TRBJ1-2, with 8 bases identical to TRBD1. This CDR3 has 13 residues. The V gene end was trimmed by 2 bases and the J gene end by 10 bases; junction bases not matched to a gene: 7. Germline V CDR1 and CDR2: SGHRS, YFSETQ. Written as DNA, the CDR3 is TGCGCCAGCAGCTTCGGTCCAGGGGGCCTCTACACCTTC. This codes for CASSFGPGGLYTF.

The J gene is TRBJ2-1, the V gene TRBV19; perhaps TRBD2 as D (6 bases). Germline V gene data show CDR1 as LNHDA and CDR2 as SQIVND (reference sequence). The CDR3 has 16 amino acids. V gave up 6 bases and J gave up 2 bases, with 17 bases separating them. The CDR3 DNA reads as TGTGCCAGTAGCGAAACTCTAGCGACGACCTACAATGAGCAGTTCTTC. Amino acid sequence: CASSETLATTYNEQFF.

CDR3 sequence: CASSPGSSYGYTF. CDR3 bases: TGTGCCAGCAGTCCGGGGAGTAGCTATGGCTACACCTTC. V usage is TRBV12-3 or TRBV12-4 and J usage is TRBJ1-2; D ambiguous. CDR3 length: 13 amino acids. Deletions cut 5 bases from V and 4 bases from J, with 11 bases between.

The chain employs TRBV7-9 and TRBJ2-3; 7 bases match TRBD1. Germline values: CDR1 SEHNR, CDR2 FQNEAQ (reference sequence). Trimming took 5 bases from V and 0 from J; bases not matched to a gene: 8. The CDR3 has 16 amino acids. The chain's CDR3 is CASSRTRQGSTDTQYF. The CDR3 nucleotides are TGTGCCAGCAGCCGGACACGACAGGGAAGCACAGATACGCAGTATTTT.

This chain links TRBV19 with TRBJ2-2; 9 bases are a match to TRBD1. J was trimmed by 7 bases and V by 5 bases; bases with no gene match: 8. The length of the CDR3 is 15 residues. Germline V lookup: CDR1 LNHDA, CDR2 SQIVND (reference sequence). CDR3 nucleotides: TGTGCCAGTAGTTCGATACAGGGGGCCGGCGGGGAGCTGTTTTTT. This gives the protein CASSSIQGAGGELFF.

The chain carries TRBV6-4 and TRBJ2-3, with 7 bases fitting TRBD2. CDR1 is MRHNA, CDR2 SNTAGT, per germline. The CDR3 covers 15 residues. After removal of 2 bases from V and 2 bases from J, the junction contained 4 bases not matched to a gene. DNA of the CDR3: TGTGCCAGCAGTGACGCTAGCGGAAACACAGATACGCAGTATTTT. Residues: CASSDASGNTDTQYF.

The J gene is TRBJ1-2, the V gene TRBV6-6; TRBD1 agrees at 7 bases. The CDR3 has 14 residues. V shed 6 bases, J shed 8 bases, and the junction held 12 bases outside the gene matches. Germline V CDR1 and CDR2: MNHNY, SVGAGI (reference sequence). The CDR3 here is CASSPGTAGGGYTF. The CDR3 DNA sequence: TGTGCCAGCAGCCCCGGGACCGCAGGGGGAGGCTACACCTTC.

The rearrangement joins TRBV6-5 to TRBJ2-5; 13 bases map to TRBD2. There are 15 residues in the CDR3. The V gene end was trimmed by 6 bases and the J gene end by 5 bases; junction bases not matched to a gene: 6. Germline loops: CDR1 MNHEY, CDR2 SVGAGI. For the CDR3, the DNA is TGTGCCAGCAGACCCCGACTAGCGGGAGGTGAGACCCAGTACTTC. This sequence encodes CASRPRLAGGETQYF.

The chain combines TRBV5-4 with TRBJ1-6, with 8 bases lining up with TRBD1. The CDR3 sequence is 14 residues long. Germline V gene lookup returns CDR1 SGHNT and CDR2 YYREEE (reference sequence). J lost 10 bases, V lost 2 bases, and 5 bases had no gene match. CDR3 DNA: TGTGCCAGCAGCTTATCCCGACAGGGGTCACCCCTCCACTTT. It is translated as CASSLSRQGSPLHF.

V usage is TRBV18 and J usage is TRBJ1-4; 7 nucleotides agree with TRBD1. The V segment lost 6 bases and the J segment 2 bases; nucleotides outside the gene matches: 6. The CDR3 runs to 15 residues. Germline values: CDR1 KGHSH, CDR2 LQKENI. Written as DNA, the CDR3 is TGTGCCAGCTCCCCCCCAGGGGGGACTAATGAAAAACTGTTTTTT. Translated: CASSPPGGTNEKLFF.